A selection of T cell receptor beta chains follows, all from one sample in a study of T cells in Graves' hyperthyroidism and ophthalmopathy. MiXCR, applied by TCRdb to the multiplex PCR reads, yields one record per CDR3 protein. The table shows some 700,000 distinct CDR3 sequences, with roughly 17% occurring only once. The sample consisted of blood. All receptors derive from a man aged 50 to 60 with Graves' hyperthyroidism. The CDR3 runs from the conserved cysteine through the conserved F or W. Fields, in order: V gene, D gene, J gene, clone size, CDR3 protein, CDR3 DNA. The D gene is left open where the match is weak. The listing skips clone size in some rows; elsewhere it reads once, few, many or a size class.

TRBV27	NA	TRBJ2-1	NA	CACSSRMVSYNEQSF	TGTGCCTGCAGTTCCCGTATGGTGTCCTACAATGAGCAGTCCTTC
TRBV14	NA	TRBJ2-7	many	CASSPIPGVKNEQYF	TGTGCCAGCAGTCCGATCCCAGGGGTTAAAAACGAGCAGTACTTC
TRBV28	NA	TRBJ1-1	NA	CASSPRDLFNTEAFF	TGTGCCAGCAGCCCACGGGATTTATTTAACACTGAAGCTTTCTTT
TRBV16	TRBD1	TRBJ1-1	NA	CASSLPGGAITEAFF	TGTGCCAGCAGTCTTCCAGGGGGCGCGATCACTGAAGCTTTCTTT
TRBV2	NA	TRBJ2-1	many	CASIMGGSGDEQFF	TGTGCCAGCATCATGGGGGGTTCGGGAGATGAGCAGTTCTTC
TRBV27	NA	TRBJ1-1	many	CASSLVGLRNTEAFF	TGTGCCAGCAGTTTAGTTGGGTTAAGGAACACTGAAGCTTTCTTT
TRBV30	NA	TRBJ2-7	few	CAWRGFAYEQYF	TGTGCCTGGAGGGGGTTCGCCTACGAGCAGTACTTC
TRBV4-1	TRBD1	TRBJ2-7	NA	CASSQIGVRGLDEQYF	TGCGCCAGCAGCCAAATTGGGGTAAGGGGGCTTGACGAGCAGTACTTC
TRBV6-1	TRBD2	TRBJ2-4	many	CASSGSSGIAKNIQYF	TGTGCCAGCAGTGGATCTAGCGGGATAGCCAAAAACATTCAGTACTTC
TRBV3-1	NA	TRBJ2-7	few	CASSQGRETGRYEQYF	TGTGCCAGCAGCCAAGGACGTGAGACAGGGAGGTACGAGCAGTACTTC
TRBV13	TRBD1	TRBJ2-7	few	CASSQGTGGAYEQYF	TGTGCCAGCAGCCAGGGGACAGGGGGCGCGTACGAGCAGTACTTC
TRBV28	TRBD2	TRBJ2-7	many	CASSQGLAESYEQYF	TGTGCCAGCAGTCAAGGACTAGCGGAGAGCTACGAGCAGTACTTC
TRBV19	TRBD1	TRBJ1-3	NA	CASSMGQIGNTIYF	TGTGCCAGTAGTATGGGACAGATTGGAAACACCATATATTTT
TRBV29-1	NA	TRBJ2-1	few	CSVEVPGPISYNEQFF	TGCAGCGTTGAAGTTCCGGGGCCGATCTCCTACAATGAGCAGTTCTTC
TRBV5-8	NA	TRBJ1-6	few	CASSSVHF	TGTGCCAGCAGCTCTGTCCACTTT
TRBV5-1	NA	TRBJ2-7	many	CASSKGSGTYEYEQYF	TGCGCCAGCAGCAAAGGTTCCGGGACATATGAGTACGAGCAGTACTTC
TRBV7-3	TRBD2	TRBJ2-1	few	CASSPGTSGSKQFF	TGTGCCAGCAGCCCAGGGACTAGCGGGAGTAAGCAGTTCTTC
TRBV3-1	NA	TRBJ2-7	many	CASSQATPYEQYF	TGTGCCAGCAGCCAAGCGACTCCCTACGAGCAGTACTTC
TRBV27	TRBD1	TRBJ1-4	many	CASSVRGRVSEKLFF	TGTGCCAGCAGTGTAAGGGGGCGCGTAAGTGAAAAACTGTTTTTT
TRBV20-1	NA	TRBJ2-3	NA	CSARGGQKEFTDTQYF	TGCAGTGCTAGGGGGGGACAAAAGGAGTTCACAGATACGCAGTATTTT
TRBV7-8	NA	TRBJ1-2	many	CASTEGGAYTYGYTF	TGTGCCAGCACCGAGGGGGGCGCATATACCTATGGCTACACCTTC
TRBV5-1	NA	TRBJ2-1	many	CASSLAGRLNANEQFF	TGCGCCAGCAGCTTGGCGGGGCGGCTAAATGCCAATGAGCAGTTCTTC
TRBV5-6	NA	TRBJ1-1	many	CASSLGSLGDTEAFF	TGTGCCAGCAGCTTGGGGTCTTTGGGGGACACTGAAGCTTTCTTT
TRBV27	NA	TRBJ1-2	many	CASSPRVIHGYTF	TGTGCCAGCAGCCCAAGGGTTATCCATGGCTACACCTTC
TRBV13	TRBD2	TRBJ2-5	many	CASSPNSGSGKETQYF	TGTGCCAGCAGCCCCAATAGCGGGAGTGGGAAAGAGACCCAGTACTTC
TRBV5-1	NA	TRBJ2-6	NA	CASSFAGSGANVLTF	TGCGCCAGCAGCTTTGCCGGCTCTGGGGCCAACGTCCTGACTTTC
TRBV3-1	NA	TRBJ2-1	many	CASSPTGRYNEQFF	TGTGCCAGCAGCCCGACAGGAAGGTACAATGAGCAGTTCTTC
TRBV6-5	TRBD2	TRBJ2-2	few	CASSYSRTSRGELFF	TGTGCCAGCAGTTACTCAAGGACTAGCCGCGGGGAGCTGTTTTTT
TRBV6-6	NA	TRBJ2-3	many	CASVTRGTDTQYF	TGTGCCAGCGTTACTAGGGGCACAGATACGCAGTATTTT
TRBV28	NA	TRBJ2-1	few	CASSWAAGPYNEQFF	TGTGCCAGCAGTTGGGCGGCGGGGCCCTACAATGAGCAGTTCTTC
TRBV18	NA	TRBJ1-3	few	CASSPATITERSGNTIYF	TGTGCCAGCTCACCCGCCACCATTACAGAACGCTCTGGAAACACCATATATTTT
TRBV28	NA	TRBJ1-2	many	CASSLDGRQRYGYTF	TGTGCCAGCAGTTTAGACGGACGTCAGCGCTATGGCTACACCTTC
TRBV7-9	NA	TRBJ1-2	many	CASSLEGTAPYGYTF	TGTGCCAGCAGCTTAGAGGGCACGGCACCCTATGGCTACACCTTC
TRBV28	NA	TRBJ2-1	few	CASSLVSMTNNEQFF	TGTGCCAGCAGTTTAGTCTCGATGACCAACAATGAGCAGTTCTTC
TRBV12-3/TRBV12-4	NA	TRBJ1-2	many	CASRALSMIVAF	TGTGCCAGCAGGGCATTGTCTATGATTGTCGCCTTC
TRBV28	TRBD1	TRBJ2-7	few	CASMTGTYEQYF	TGTGCCAGCATGACAGGGACCTACGAGCAGTACTTC
TRBV28	NA	TRBJ1-5	many	CASSKTDRFNQPQHF	TGTGCCAGCAGTAAGACGGACAGATTCAATCAGCCCCAGCATTTT
TRBV28	TRBD2	TRBJ2-4	NA	CASRQPSGRAGDIQYF	TGTGCCAGCAGACAGCCTAGCGGGAGGGCTGGGGACATTCAGTACTTC
TRBV28	NA	TRBJ2-6	many	CASSFHLAGANVLTF	TGTGCCAGCAGTTTCCACCTAGCTGGGGCCAACGTCCTGACTTTC
TRBV7-8	NA	TRBJ2-4	many	CASSLTVAKNIQYF	TGTGCCAGCAGCTTAACAGTAGCCAAAAACATTCAGTACTTC
TRBV12-3/TRBV12-4	TRBD1	TRBJ2-1	many	CASSPTGLYNEQFF	TGTGCCAGCAGCCCGACAGGGCTGTACAATGAGCAGTTCTTC
TRBV18	TRBD2	TRBJ2-3	many	CASSPSLAEGTDTQYF	TGTGCCAGCTCACCATCACTAGCGGAGGGCACAGATACGCAGTATTTT
TRBV3-1	NA	TRBJ2-3	NA	CASSQDLSTDTQYF	TGTGCCAGCAGCCAAGATCTGAGCACAGATACGCAGTATTTT
TRBV28	TRBD2	TRBJ2-3	few	CASSWRSSGGATDTDTQYF	TGTGCCAGCAGTTGGAGAAGTAGCGGGGGGGCCACGGACACAGATACGCAGTATTTT
TRBV20-1	TRBD2	TRBJ2-5	many	CSARYGRRETQYF	TGCAGTGCTAGATACGGGAGGAGAGAGACCCAGTACTTC
TRBV30	NA	TRBJ2-1	few	CAWVRGGPINEQFF	TGTGCCTGGGTTCGCGGAGGGCCTATCAATGAGCAGTTCTTC
TRBV20-1	NA	TRBJ1-5	NA	CSAQPGQRGPQHF	TGCAGTGCTCAACCGGGGCAAAGGGGGCCCCAGCATTTT
TRBV6-2/TRBV6-3	NA	TRBJ2-1	many	CASSYYPRLHSYYNEQFF	TGTGCCAGCAGTTACTACCCGAGGCTGCACTCATACTACAATGAGCAGTTCTTC